The entry below describes one T cell receptor beta chain. No antigen is known for it. The repertoire was sequenced with immunoSEQ multiplex PCR; TCRdb's copy has only in-frame clones and lacks some. The table shows 82,000 or so clones, with roughly 85% occurring only once. These data are taken from a study of a mutant IDH1 vaccine in newly diagnosed glioma. On the study more broadly: Patients received vaccination from 4-6 weeks after radiotherapy alone, or with temozolomide cycles.

Time point indicated: week 23, last vaccination. It was 300 ug of mutant IDH1 20-mer peptide that made up each vaccine dose, given with topical imiquimod. After removal of 6 bases from V and 6 bases from J, the junction contained 2 bases not matched to a gene. Germline-derived CDR1 and CDR2 are ENHRY and SYGVKD. CDR3 length equals 13 residues. The sequences come from PBMCs, collected from a glioma patient whose treatment included an IDH1 peptide vaccine. The sequence was obtained from a man aged 25-45 years with glioma. Some clones in this sample may be carry-over from other donors' samples. The gene calls are TRBV10-3 and TRBJ2-2, with TRBD1 matching over 9 bases. The CDR3 DNA reads TGTGCCATCAGACAGGGGGCGTCCGGGGAGCTGTTTTTT. This codes for CAIRQGASGELFF.